The 21 T cell receptor beta chains given below trace back to one sample, sequenced in a study of shared clonotypes between healthy human individuals. Only in-frame clones appear in the TCRdb table, and some are missing; sequencing was by immunoSEQ multiplex PCR. The profile covers 450,000 to 500,000 clones, with more than 75% appearing a single time and about 11% taken by the ten largest. Sequencing input: PBMCs. Every receptor here comes from a woman aged 40 to 49 in good health. Some clones in this sample may be carry-over from other donors' samples.

This sequence joins TRBV5-6 and TRBJ2-5; 9 nucleotides line up with TRBD1. The CDR3 is 16 residues long. After removal of 4 bases from V and 4 bases from J, the junction contained 11 bases not matched to a gene. Germline assignment: CDR1 SGHDT and CDR2 YYEEEE. The CDR3: CASSLLGQGRGETQYF. The CDR3, as DNA: TGTGCCAGCAGCCTTCTCGGACAGGGGCGGGGAGAGACCCAGTACTTC.

This clone was counted many times. The DNA for the CDR3 is TGTGCCACCCACGGGGATAGCAATCAGCCCCAGCATTTT. The encoded protein is CATHGDSNQPQHF. J is TRBJ1-5 and V is TRBV10-3; D is uncertain. The CDR3 runs to 13 residues. Germline CDR1 is ENHRY and CDR2 is SYGVKD. V dropped 10 bases and J dropped 0 bases, with 10 bases sitting between them.

This clone came up many times. This chain links TRBV5-1 with TRBJ2-3; unclear D gene. Deletions cut 2 bases from V and 2 bases from J, with 9 bases between. Germline assignment: CDR1 SGHRS and CDR2 YFSETQ. The CDR3 runs to 14 residues. The CDR3 DNA reads TGCGCCAGCAGCTTCCTAAACCCCACAGATACGCAGTATTTT. Translating gives CASSFLNPTDTQYF.

This clone showed up many times. Written as DNA, the CDR3 is TGCAGCGTTGAATGGCCTAGCAGGACAGAGACCCAGTACTTC. Protein product: CSVEWPSRTETQYF. V usage is TRBV29-1 and J usage is TRBJ2-5; possibly TRBD2 for D (5 bases). Germline V gene sequence: CDR1 SQVTM, CDR2 ANQGSEA. V was clipped by 2 bases and J by 4 bases, with 14 bases between them. The length of the CDR3 is 14 residues.

This chain links TRBV5-6 with TRBJ2-1; 11 bases agree with TRBD2. J lost 7 bases, V lost 4 bases, and 13 bases had no gene match. From germline, CDR1 is SGHDT and CDR2 YYEEEE. This CDR3 spans 17 amino acids. The CDR3 protein is CASSPPPGLAAQNEQFF. CDR3 bases: TGTGCCAGCAGCCCGCCCCCGGGACTAGCGGCCCAAAATGAGCAGTTCTTC.

This clone appeared a single time. The rearrangement joins TRBV28 to TRBJ2-1; D is unresolved. CDR3 length equals 14 residues. Germline V gene sequence: CDR1 MDHEN, CDR2 SYDVKM. Trimming left V 7 bases short and J 4 bases short, with 14 bases between. The CDR3 nucleotides read TGTGCCAGCACATTTTCCGGAAGGTACAATGAGCAGTTCTTC. As protein: CASTFSGRYNEQFF. The variable domain in full, completed from reference TRBV28 and TRBJ2-1, reads DVKVTQSSRYLVKRTGEKVFLECVQDMDHENMFWYRQDPGLGLRLIYFSYDVKMKEKGDIPEGYSVSREKKERFSLILESASTNQTSMYLCASTFSGRYNEQFFGPGTRLTVL.

The chain uses TRBV6-1 and TRBJ1-6, with no clear D. The germline V gene encodes CDR1 MNHNS and CDR2 SASEGT. Deletions cut 5 bases from V and 9 bases from J, with 14 bases between. The CDR3 sequence is 14 residues long. The DNA of the CDR3 is TGTGCCAGCAGTTCCGGACGGGTGGGTTCACCCCTCCACTTT. Amino acids: CASSSGRVGSPLHF.

V and J are TRBV19 and TRBJ1-5; D might be TRBD1 (6 bases). Germline-derived CDR1 and CDR2 are LNHDA and SQIVND (reference sequence). The V end lost 5 bases, the J end lost 0 bases, and 17 bases lay between the germline ends. The CDR3 loop spans 17 amino acids. CDR3: CASSRRTAAYSNQPQHF. The CDR3, as DNA: TGTGCCAGTAGTCGGAGGACAGCCGCCTATAGCAATCAGCCCCAGCATTTT.

V and J are TRBV10-2 and TRBJ1-5, with 7 bases aligning to TRBD1. The J segment lost 3 bases and the V segment lost 6 bases, leaving 2 bases of the junction unmatched. This CDR3 contains 13 residues. The germline V gene has CDR1 WSHSY and CDR2 SAAADI. The CDR3 spells CASRTGTNQPQHF. CDR3 DNA sequence: TGCGCCAGCAGGACAGGGACCAATCAGCCCCAGCATTTT.

This clone has just one count. The chain links TRBV5-1 to TRBJ2-5; possible D gene TRBD2, 5 bases. Trimming pared 1 base from V and 3 bases from J, leaving 10 bases between. This CDR3 has 14 amino acids. Germline V CDR1 and CDR2: SGHRS, YFSETQ. CDR3 coding DNA: TGCGCCAGCAGCTTGTCGAGGGCGGAAGAGACCCAGTACTTC. This encodes CASSLSRAEETQYF.

The chain is built from TRBV18 and TRBJ2-1; 16 bases map to TRBD2. The CDR3 loop spans 19 amino acids. V shed 2 bases and J 8 bases; nucleotides not matched to a gene: 12. Germline CDR1 and CDR2: KGHSH and LQKENI. As DNA, the CDR3 is TGTGCCAGCTCACCAAGGGGACTAGCGGGAGGGCCGATAGACGATGAGCAGTTCTTC. Translating it yields CASSPRGLAGGPIDDEQFF.

The table lists this clone with a few counts. For the CDR3, the DNA is TGTGCCATCAGTGGCATCCCGACAGGGGTGAACAATCAGCCCCAGCATTTT. Encoded protein: CAISGIPTGVNNQPQHF. The V gene is TRBV10-3, the J gene TRBJ1-5; the match to TRBD1 covers 8 bases. This CDR3 spans 17 amino acids. The V gene end was trimmed by 4 bases and the J gene end by 3 bases; junction bases not matched to a gene: 11. CDR1 is ENHRY, CDR2 SYGVKD, per germline.

As concerns this clone: A clone one base away is much larger, so this may be a read error. The rearrangement links TRBV30 to TRBJ1-1, with D unresolved. Germline V gene sequence: CDR1 GTSNPN, CDR2 SVGIG (reference sequence). This CDR3 is 13 amino acids long. This CDR3 is CAWRRTGNTGAFF. The CDR3 DNA is TGTGCCTGGAGAAGGACGGGGAACACTGGAGCTTTCTTT.

The chain couples TRBV5-1 to TRBJ1-5; possibly TRBD1 for D (6 bases). The CDR3 has 15 amino acids. The germline V and J ends were trimmed by 2 bases and 8 bases, with 17 bases remaining between them. Germline CDR1 SGHRS, CDR2 YFSETQ. CDR3 protein: CASSFTGGEWEPQHF. The CDR3 DNA reads TGCGCCAGCAGCTTTACGGGGGGCGAGTGGGAGCCCCAGCATTTT.

The chain links TRBV11-2 to TRBJ2-1, with 11 bases identical to TRBD2. This CDR3 comprises 15 residues. CDR1 SGHAT and CDR2 FQNNGV come from the germline V gene. With V trimmed by 5 bases and J by 4 bases, 4 bases remained unmatched. The CDR3 bases are TGTGCCAGCAGCATAGCGGGAGGGCCGTACAATGAGCAGTTCTTC. It specifies CASSIAGGPYNEQFF. Based on the CDR3 plus reference TRBV11-2 and TRBJ2-1, the full variable domain is EAGVAQSPRYKIIEKRQSVAFWCNPISGHATLYWYQQILGQGPKLLIQFQNNGVVDDSQLPKDRFSAERLKGVDSTLKIQPAKLEDSAVYLCASSIAGGPYNEQFFGPGTRLTVL.

A word on this clone: A far larger clone is off by one base, so a read error is likely. Different DNA sequences within this sample yield the same CDR3. The chain has TRBV9 and TRBJ2-5; 9 bases match TRBD1. CDR1 and CDR2 from the germline V gene are SGDLS and YYNGEE. The CDR3 spans 16 residues. CDR3 in amino acids: CASSVGTGKHQETQYF. CDR3 coding DNA: TGTGCTAGCAGCGTAGGGACAGGGAAACACCAAGAGACCCAGTACTTC.

V and J are TRBV5-6 and TRBJ1-2; D is undetermined. Between the trimmed V and J ends, which lost 3 bases and 5 bases, there was a span of 8 bases. Germline CDR1 and CDR2: SGHDT and YYEEEE. This CDR3 region has 12 residues. The CDR3 is CASSSTTYGYTF. CDR3 DNA sequence: TGTGCCAGCAGCTCGACAACATATGGCTACACCTTC.

The rearrangement uses TRBV6-4 and TRBJ2-1, with 13 bases fitting TRBD2. V lost 4 bases to trimming and J lost 6 bases; unmatched junction nucleotides: 3. Germline assignment: CDR1 MRHNA and CDR2 SNTAGT. The CDR3 covers 15 residues. The CDR3 DNA sequence: TGTGCCAGCAGTGCCGGGACTAGCGGGATCAATGAGCAGTTCTTC. This encodes CASSAGTSGINEQFF.

V usage is TRBV2 and J usage is TRBJ2-6; TRBD2 is a possible D gene (6 bases). Germline V gives CDR1 SNHLY, CDR2 FYNNEI. The CDR3 extends over 16 amino acids. V lost 4 bases, J lost 2 bases, and 12 bases lay in between. The CDR3 here is CASSVSSGAGANVLTF. CDR3 coding DNA: TGTGCCAGCAGTGTCTCCTCGGGGGCTGGGGCCAACGTCCTGACTTTC.

The rearrangement links TRBV4-3 to TRBJ2-1; D could derive from TRBD1 or TRBD2 (6 bases each). The V end lost 0 bases, the J end lost 6 bases, and 15 bases lay between the germline ends. CDR3 size: 16 residues. Looked up from germline, CDR1 is LGHNA and CDR2 is YSLEER. As DNA, the CDR3 is TGCGCCAGCAGCCAAGACCCCCGGGGGCCCTCCAATGAGCAGTTCTTC. Translating it yields CASSQDPRGPSNEQFF.

The chain links TRBV7-2 to TRBJ1-2; 7 bases are shared with TRBD1. The CDR3 length is 15 residues. Germline CDR1 is SGHTA and CDR2 is FQGNSA. V lost 3 bases to trimming and J lost 8 bases; unmatched junction nucleotides: 12. CDR3 in amino acids: CASSFLGRGAGGYTF. The DNA of the CDR3 is TGTGCCAGCAGCTTCCTAGGCAGGGGGGCCGGGGGCTACACCTTC.